Below, 5 T cell receptor beta chains from the same sample are listed, as sequenced in a study of siplizumab effects on memory and regulatory T cells. Data came from immunoSEQ multiplex PCR; TCRdb stores just in-frame clones and leaves some out. This repertoire shows about 82,000 clones, roughly 87% found once; its top ten account for approximately 1.5%. The specimen sequenced was Tregs sorted from blood. Receptors were obtained from a human donor in good health.

The chain combines TRBV30 with TRBJ2-6; weak D call: TRBD2 (6 bases). CDR3 length: 15 amino acids. V lost 3 bases, J lost 2 bases, and 11 bases lay in between. The V gene's germline CDR1 is GTSNPN and CDR2 SVGIG (reference sequence). For the CDR3, the DNA is TGTGCCTGGAGGGGGCGGGGCGCTGGGGCCAACGTCCTGACTTTC. Amino acid sequence: CAWRGRGAGANVLTF.

This clone was recorded a few times. The genes are TRBV5-1 and TRBJ1-6, with D possibly being TRBD1 (5 bases). CDR1 and CDR2 (germline): SGHRS, YFSETQ. This CDR3 contains 16 residues. The V end was cut by 2 bases, the J end by 0 bases, with 9 bases between. The CDR3 loop reads CASSFGGDSYNSPLHF. For the CDR3, the DNA is TGCGCCAGCAGCTTTGGGGGGGACTCCTATAATTCACCCCTCCACTTT.

The gene calls are TRBV6-4 and TRBJ1-2; the D gene is possibly TRBD1 (6 bases). Trimming removed 8 bases from V and 3 bases from J, with 19 bases in between. This CDR3 comprises 15 residues. Germline V lookup: CDR1 MRHNA, CDR2 SNTAGT. The CDR3 nucleotides are TGTGCCAGCGCCAAAGAAGGGGGGGGCCACTATGGCTACACCTTC. It is translated as CASAKEGGGHYGYTF.

This chain uses TRBV7-3 with TRBJ1-1; D unclear. Per germline, CDR1 SGHTA and CDR2 FQGTGA. The CDR3 is made up of 14 amino acids. V was trimmed by 2 bases and J by 0 bases, leaving 7 bases between them. Here the CDR3 DNA reads TGTGCCAGCAGCTTACGGGGAATGAACACTGAAGCTTTCTTT. Translated, it gives CASSLRGMNTEAFF. Full variable domain (rest looked up from reference TRBV7-3 and TRBJ1-1): GAGVSQTPSNKVTEKGKYVELRCDPISGHTALYWYRQSLGQGPEFLIYFQGTGAADDSGLPNDRFFAVRPEGSVSTLKIQRTERGDSAVYLCASSLRGMNTEAFFGQGTRLTVV.

The chain employs TRBV7-9 and TRBJ1-4; D gene ambiguous. The CDR3 is 15 amino acids. Germline V lookup: CDR1 SEHNR, CDR2 FQNEAQ (reference sequence). Trimming removed 1 base from V and 4 bases from J, with 10 bases in between. The CDR3 coding sequence is TGTGCCAGCAGCTTAGGGGAGGTTCGTAATGAAAAACTGTTTTTT. Translated, it gives CASSLGEVRNEKLFF.